These 13 T cell receptor beta chains came from one sample sequenced in a study of OX40 agonist ivuxolimab in advanced cancers. Sequencing was performed with immunoSEQ multiplex PCR; in TCRdb, only in-frame clones are kept and a portion is missing. The repertoire includes 30,000 to 40,000 clones, about 82% of them detected once, and about 22% sits in the top ten. The sequencing here drew on CD4+ or CD8+ T cells sorted from blood, taken in a trial of the OX40 agonist ivuxolimab. These receptors were collected from an adult with an advanced solid tumor such as melanoma, head and neck, liver or kidney cancer.

The V gene is TRBV7-6, the J gene TRBJ2-1; D gene uncertain. The V end lost 5 bases, the J end lost 0 bases, and 23 bases lay between the germline ends. The CDR3 has 19 residues. Germline lookup yields CDR1 SGHVS and CDR2 FNYEAQ. CDR3 coding DNA: TGTGCCAGCAGCCTCCTAACCCCGGACGCCCGGAGCTCCTACAATGAGCAGTTCTTC. Its protein product is CASSLLTPDARSSYNEQFF. Variable domain in full (rest from reference TRBV7-6 and TRBJ2-1): GAGVSQSPRYKVTKRGQDVALRCDPISGHVSLYWYRQALGQGPEFLTYFNYEAQQDKSGLPNDRFSAERPEGSISTLTIQRTEQRDSAMYRCASSLLTPDARSSYNEQFFGPGTRLTVL.

This chain uses TRBV7-9 with TRBJ2-5; 12 nucleotides match TRBD1. The junction had 5 bases not matched to a gene; V was cut back by 5 bases and J by 4 bases. CDR1 is SEHNR, CDR2 FQNEAQ, per germline (reference sequence). The length of the CDR3 is 15 residues. CDR3 sequence: CASSPGTGGVETQYF. As DNA, the CDR3 is TGTGCCAGCAGCCCCGGGACAGGGGGCGTAGAGACCCAGTACTTC.

The gene calls are TRBV7-8 and TRBJ1-1; D is possibly TRBD1 (6 bases). The CDR3 is made up of 15 amino acids. CDR1 is SGHVS and CDR2 is FQNEAQ in the germline V gene. V lost 2 bases, J lost 0 bases, and 10 bases lay in between. CDR3 sequence: CASSLRTDVNTEAFF. Written as DNA, the CDR3 is TGTGCCAGCAGCTTAAGGACAGATGTGAACACTGAAGCTTTCTTT.

This clone was seen only once. The rearrangement joins TRBV27 to TRBJ2-1; the D is unclear. The CDR3 totals 14 residues. CDR1 is MNHEY and CDR2 is SMNVEV in the germline V gene (reference sequence). Trimming removed 6 bases from V and 0 bases from J, with 9 bases in between. CDR3 protein: CASSLASSYNEQFF. CDR3 nucleotides: TGTGCCAGCAGCCTGGCCAGCTCCTACAATGAGCAGTTCTTC.

The chain uses TRBV5-4 and TRBJ2-7; TRBD2 is a possible D gene (5 bases). V was trimmed by 2 bases and J by 3 bases, leaving 6 bases between them. Germline assignment: CDR1 SGHNT and CDR2 YYREEE (reference sequence). The CDR3 consists of 12 residues. The CDR3 spells CASSFRDYEQYF. For the CDR3, the DNA is TGTGCCAGCAGCTTCCGGGACTACGAGCAGTACTTC.

The table lists this clone with a count of one. The chain is built from TRBV4-3 and TRBJ2-5; D is possibly TRBD2 (5 bases). Germline lookup yields CDR1 LGHNA and CDR2 YSLEER. This CDR3 is built from 15 residues. Trimming pared 3 bases from V and 4 bases from J, leaving 15 bases between. CDR3 protein: CASSQMREGAETQYF. CDR3 bases: TGCGCCAGCAGCCAGATGCGAGAGGGCGCAGAGACCCAGTACTTC.

The chain combines TRBV30 with TRBJ1-1; TRBD1 is a possible D gene (5 bases). V gave up 2 bases and J gave up 7 bases, with 11 bases separating them. This CDR3 is built from 12 residues. The germline CDR1 and CDR2 sequences are GTSNPN and SVGIG (reference sequence). CDR3 nucleotide sequence: TGTGCCTGGAGTCTCGGGGACCTTGAAGCTTTCTTT. The encoded protein is CAWSLGDLEAFF. The full variable domain, with the rest looked up from reference TRBV30 and TRBJ1-1, is SQTIHQWPATLVQPVGSPLSLECTVEGTSNPNLYWYRQAAGRGLQLLFYSVGIGQISSEVPQNLSASRPQDRQFILSSKKLLLSDSGFYLCAWSLGDLEAFFGQGTRLTVV.

The CDR3 spells CASSSGTTTQYF. In DNA form, the CDR3 reads TGTGCCAGCAGTTCCGGGACCACTACGCAGTATTTT. The V gene is TRBV6-5, the J gene TRBJ2-3; the D gene could be TRBD1 or TRBD2 (5 bases each). This CDR3 is 12 amino acids long. Germline CDR1 reads MNHEY; CDR2 reads SVGAGI. V gave up 4 bases and J gave up 8 bases, with 10 bases separating them.

The rearrangement links TRBV27 to TRBJ1-1; D possibly corresponds to TRBD1 (5 bases). Germline lookup yields CDR1 MNHEY and CDR2 SMNVEV (reference sequence). The CDR3 extends over 13 amino acids. V dropped 6 bases and J dropped 5 bases, with 13 bases sitting between them. In DNA, the CDR3 is TGTGCCAGCAGAACAGGCGAAATAACTGAAGCTTTCTTT. It is translated as CASRTGEITEAFF.

The chain has TRBV10-3 and TRBJ1-1; no clear D. Looked up from germline, CDR1 is ENHRY and CDR2 is SYGVKD. This CDR3 is built from 13 residues. Deletions cut 3 bases from V and 1 base from J, with 6 bases between. CDR3 region: CAISDTTNTEAFF. The DNA for the CDR3 is TGTGCCATCAGTGACACTACGAACACTGAAGCTTTCTTT.

Written as DNA, the CDR3 is TGTGCCAGTAGTCCCCGGGCGGGGGACACTGAAGCTTTCTTT. It is translated as CASSPRAGDTEAFF. This chain joins TRBV19 and TRBJ1-1; the D gene is possibly TRBD1 (5 bases). Germline assignment: CDR1 LNHDA and CDR2 SQIVND (reference sequence). Trimming left V 5 bases short and J 3 bases short, with 13 bases between. This CDR3 comprises 14 residues.

The chain has TRBV27 and TRBJ1-1; 7 bases line up with TRBD1. Germline V gene lookup returns CDR1 MNHEY and CDR2 SMNVEV (reference sequence). The CDR3 loop spans 13 amino acids. Unmatched junction bases numbered 5, after V lost 5 bases and J lost 5 bases. The CDR3 protein is CASSGPGGTEAFF. Written as DNA, the CDR3 is TGTGCCAGCAGTGGTCCAGGGGGGACTGAAGCTTTCTTT.

This chain connects TRBV2 to TRBJ2-1, with 9 bases identical to TRBD1. The germline CDR1 and CDR2 sequences are SNHLY and FYNNEI. The trim removed 7 bases at V and 7 bases at J, leaving 11 bases unmatched. There are 15 residues in the CDR3. CDR3 sequence (DNA): TGTGCCAGCACCGACCCGGACAGGGGAAAAAATGAGCAGTTCTTC. It is translated as CASTDPDRGKNEQFF.